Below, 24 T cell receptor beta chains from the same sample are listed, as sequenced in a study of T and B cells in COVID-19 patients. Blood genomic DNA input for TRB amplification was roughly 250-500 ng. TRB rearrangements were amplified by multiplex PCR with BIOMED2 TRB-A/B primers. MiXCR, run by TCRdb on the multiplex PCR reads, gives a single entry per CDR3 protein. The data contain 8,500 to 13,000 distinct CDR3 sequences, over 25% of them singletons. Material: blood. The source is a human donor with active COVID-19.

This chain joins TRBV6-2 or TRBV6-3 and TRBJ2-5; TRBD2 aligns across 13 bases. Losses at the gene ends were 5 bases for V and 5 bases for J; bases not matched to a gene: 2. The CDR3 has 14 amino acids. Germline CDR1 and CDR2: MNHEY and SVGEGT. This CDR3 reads CASSRTSGGETQYF. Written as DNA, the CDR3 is TGTGCCAGCAGTAGGACTAGCGGGGGTGAGACCCAGTACTTC.

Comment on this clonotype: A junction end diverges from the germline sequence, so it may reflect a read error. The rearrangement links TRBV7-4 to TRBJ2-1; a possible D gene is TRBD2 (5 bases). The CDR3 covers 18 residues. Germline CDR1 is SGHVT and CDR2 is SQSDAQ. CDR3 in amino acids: CASSLSGGYTADYSEQFF. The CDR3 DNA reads TGTGCCAGCAGCTTATCTGGAGGATATACAGCCGATTACAGTGAGCAGTTCTTC.

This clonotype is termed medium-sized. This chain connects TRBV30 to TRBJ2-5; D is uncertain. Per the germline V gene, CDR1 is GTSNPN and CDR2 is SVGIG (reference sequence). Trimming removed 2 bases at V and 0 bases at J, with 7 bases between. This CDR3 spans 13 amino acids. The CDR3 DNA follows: TGTGCCTGGAGTAGGTCTAACCAAGAGACCCAGTACTTC. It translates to CAWSRSNQETQYF.

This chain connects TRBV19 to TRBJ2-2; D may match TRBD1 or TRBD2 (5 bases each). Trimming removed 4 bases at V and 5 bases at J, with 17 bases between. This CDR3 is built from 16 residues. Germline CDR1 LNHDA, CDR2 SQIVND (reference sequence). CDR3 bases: TGTGCCAGTAGTACCGGGGACCGCCCAGGGACCGGGGAGCTGTTTTTT. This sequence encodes CASSTGDRPGTGELFF.

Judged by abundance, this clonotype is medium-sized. In DNA form, the CDR3 reads TGTGCCAGTAGTCCCGGGGTTCACATTCAGTACTTC. Translating gives CASSPGVHIQYF. The chain carries TRBV19 and TRBJ2-4; perhaps TRBD2 as D (5 bases). V was shortened by 5 bases and J by 8 bases, with 10 bases between the two germline ends. This CDR3 spans 12 amino acids. The germline gives CDR1 LNHDA, CDR2 SQIVND (reference sequence).

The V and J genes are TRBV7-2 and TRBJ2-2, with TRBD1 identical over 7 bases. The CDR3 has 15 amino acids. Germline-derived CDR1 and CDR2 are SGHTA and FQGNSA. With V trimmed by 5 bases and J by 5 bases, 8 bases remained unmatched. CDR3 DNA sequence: TGTGCCAGCAGCATAAAGACAGGGAATACCGGGGAGCTGTTTTTT. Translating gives CASSIKTGNTGELFF.

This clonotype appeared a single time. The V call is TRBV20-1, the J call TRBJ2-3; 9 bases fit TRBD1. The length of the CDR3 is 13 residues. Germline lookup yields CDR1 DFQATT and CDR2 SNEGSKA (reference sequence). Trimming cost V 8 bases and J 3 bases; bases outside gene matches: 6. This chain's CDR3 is CSSEDRGTDTQYF. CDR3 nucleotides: TGCAGTTCAGAGGACAGGGGTACAGATACGCAGTATTTT.

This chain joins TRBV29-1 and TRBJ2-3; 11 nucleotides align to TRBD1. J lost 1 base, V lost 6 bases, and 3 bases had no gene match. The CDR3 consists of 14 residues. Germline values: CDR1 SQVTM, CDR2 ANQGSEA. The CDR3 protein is CSVGQGVGTDTQYF. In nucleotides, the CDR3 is TGCAGCGTGGGACAGGGGGTAGGCACAGATACGCAGTATTTT.

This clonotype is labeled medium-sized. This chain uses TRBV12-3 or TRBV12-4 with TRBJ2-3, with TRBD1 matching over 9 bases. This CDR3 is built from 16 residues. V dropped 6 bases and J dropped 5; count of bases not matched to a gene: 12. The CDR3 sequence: CASSLTSGQGIDTQYF. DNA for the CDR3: TGTGCCAGCAGCCTAACCTCGGGACAGGGAATAGATACGCAGTATTTT.

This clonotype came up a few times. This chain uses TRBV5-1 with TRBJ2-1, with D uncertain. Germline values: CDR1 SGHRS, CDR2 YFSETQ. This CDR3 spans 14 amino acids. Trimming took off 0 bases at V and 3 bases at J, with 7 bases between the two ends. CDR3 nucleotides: TGCGCCAGCAGCTTGGGACAAAGCTACAATGAGCAGTTCTTC. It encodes CASSLGQSYNEQFF.

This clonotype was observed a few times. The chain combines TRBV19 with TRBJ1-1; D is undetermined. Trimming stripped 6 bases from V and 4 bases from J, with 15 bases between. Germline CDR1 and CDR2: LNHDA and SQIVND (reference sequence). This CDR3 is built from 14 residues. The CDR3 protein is CASSTPGGFTEAFF. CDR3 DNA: TGTGCCAGTAGCACCCCAGGCGGCTTCACTGAAGCTTTCTTT.

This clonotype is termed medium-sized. The CDR3 DNA follows: TGTGCCAGCAGTCGTGGACAGGCCGTACGTCCTAGCACAGATACGCAGTATTTT. This encodes CASSRGQAVRPSTDTQYF. The genes are TRBV27 and TRBJ2-3, with 7 bases matching TRBD1. CDR1 MNHEY and CDR2 SMNVEV come from the germline V gene (reference sequence). The CDR3 spans 18 residues. V gave up 5 bases and J gave up 0 bases; unmatched junction bases: 14.

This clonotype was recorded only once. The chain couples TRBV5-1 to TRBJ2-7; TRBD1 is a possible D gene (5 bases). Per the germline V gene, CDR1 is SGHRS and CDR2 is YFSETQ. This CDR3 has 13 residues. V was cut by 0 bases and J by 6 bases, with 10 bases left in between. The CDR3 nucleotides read TGCGCCAGCAGCTTGGGGCAGGGCCCCGAGCAGTACTTC. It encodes CASSLGQGPEQYF.

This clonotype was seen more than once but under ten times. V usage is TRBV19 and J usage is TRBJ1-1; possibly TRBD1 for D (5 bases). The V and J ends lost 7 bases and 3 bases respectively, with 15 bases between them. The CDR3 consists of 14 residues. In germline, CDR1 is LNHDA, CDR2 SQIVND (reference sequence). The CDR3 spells CASTSRGVDTEAFF. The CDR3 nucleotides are TGTGCCAGTACCTCTAGAGGGGTTGACACTGAAGCTTTCTTT.

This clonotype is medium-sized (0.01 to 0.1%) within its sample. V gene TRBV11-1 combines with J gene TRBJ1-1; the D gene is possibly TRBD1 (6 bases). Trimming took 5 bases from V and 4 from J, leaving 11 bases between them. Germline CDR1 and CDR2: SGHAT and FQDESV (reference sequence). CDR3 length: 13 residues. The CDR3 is CASSTHRATEAFF. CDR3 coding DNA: TGTGCCAGCAGCACGCACAGGGCCACTGAAGCTTTCTTT. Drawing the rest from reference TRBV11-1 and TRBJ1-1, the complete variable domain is EAEVAQSPRYKITEKSQAVAFWCDPISGHATLYWYRQILGQGPELLVQFQDESVVDDSQLPKDRFSAERLKGVDSTLKIQPAELGDSAMYLCASSTHRATEAFFGQGTRLTVV.

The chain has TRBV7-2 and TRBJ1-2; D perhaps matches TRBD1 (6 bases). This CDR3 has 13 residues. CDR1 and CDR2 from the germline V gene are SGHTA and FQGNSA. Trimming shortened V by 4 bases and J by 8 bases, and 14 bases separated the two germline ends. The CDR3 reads CASSSAGVLGYTF. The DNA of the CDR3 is TGTGCCAGCAGCTCCGCAGGGGTACTCGGCTACACCTTC.

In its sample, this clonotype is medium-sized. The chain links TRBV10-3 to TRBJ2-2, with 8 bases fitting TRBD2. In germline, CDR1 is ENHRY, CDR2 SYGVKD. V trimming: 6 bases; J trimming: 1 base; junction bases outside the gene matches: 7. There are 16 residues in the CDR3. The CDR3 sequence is CAIRASGGVNTGELFF. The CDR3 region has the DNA TGTGCCATCAGGGCCAGCGGGGGTGTGAACACCGGGGAGCTGTTTTTT.

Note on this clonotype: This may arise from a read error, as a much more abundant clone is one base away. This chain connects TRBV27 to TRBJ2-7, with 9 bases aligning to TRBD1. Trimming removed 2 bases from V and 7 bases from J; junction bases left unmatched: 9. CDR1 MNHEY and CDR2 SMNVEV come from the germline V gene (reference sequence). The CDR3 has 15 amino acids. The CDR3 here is CASSLRGQGGNEQYF. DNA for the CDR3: TGTGCCAGCAGTTTACGGGGACAGGGTGGCAATGAGCAGTACTTC.

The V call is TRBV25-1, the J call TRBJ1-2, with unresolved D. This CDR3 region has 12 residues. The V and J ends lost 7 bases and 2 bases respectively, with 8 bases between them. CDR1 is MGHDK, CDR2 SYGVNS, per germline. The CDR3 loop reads CASNSANYGYTF. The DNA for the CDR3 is TGTGCCAGCAATTCAGCCAACTATGGCTACACCTTC.

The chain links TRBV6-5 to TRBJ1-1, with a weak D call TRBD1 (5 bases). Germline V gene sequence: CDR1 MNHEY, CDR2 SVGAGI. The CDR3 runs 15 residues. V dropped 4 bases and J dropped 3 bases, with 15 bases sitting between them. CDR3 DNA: TGTGCCAGCAGTTCCCCTCATGGCAGGGACACTGAAGCTTTCTTT. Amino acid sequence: CASSSPHGRDTEAFF.

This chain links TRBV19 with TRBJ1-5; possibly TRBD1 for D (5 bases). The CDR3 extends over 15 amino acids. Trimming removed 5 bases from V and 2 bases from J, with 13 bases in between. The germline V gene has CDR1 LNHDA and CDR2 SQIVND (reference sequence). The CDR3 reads CASSRGGVGNQPQHF. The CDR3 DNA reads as TGTGCCAGTAGTCGGGGGGGGGTCGGCAATCAGCCCCAGCATTTT.

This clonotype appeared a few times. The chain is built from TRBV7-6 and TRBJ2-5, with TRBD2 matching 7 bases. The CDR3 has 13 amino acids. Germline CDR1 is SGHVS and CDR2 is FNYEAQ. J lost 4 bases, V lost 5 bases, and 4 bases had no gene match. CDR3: CASSPGGVETQYF. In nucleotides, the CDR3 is TGTGCCAGCAGCCCGGGAGGTGTAGAGACCCAGTACTTC.

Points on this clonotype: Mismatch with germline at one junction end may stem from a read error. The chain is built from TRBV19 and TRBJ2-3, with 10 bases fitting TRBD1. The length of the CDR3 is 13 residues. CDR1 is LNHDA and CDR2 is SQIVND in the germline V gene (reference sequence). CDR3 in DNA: TGTACCAGTAGTAGGGACAGGGGAGATACGCAGTATTTT. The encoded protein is CTSSRDRGDTQYF.

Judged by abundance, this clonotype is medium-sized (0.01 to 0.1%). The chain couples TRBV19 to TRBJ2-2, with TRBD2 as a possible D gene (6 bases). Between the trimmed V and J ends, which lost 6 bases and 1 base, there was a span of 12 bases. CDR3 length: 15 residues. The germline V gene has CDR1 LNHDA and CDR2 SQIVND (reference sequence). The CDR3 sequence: CASRRTGVNTGELFF. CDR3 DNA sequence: TGTGCCAGTAGGAGGACGGGGGTGAACACCGGGGAGCTGTTTTTT.